This T cell receptor beta chain was captured in a study of T cells in Graves' hyperthyroidism and ophthalmopathy. Notes on the study in general: Blood samples included most of the expanded thyroid clonotypes exceeding 0.001.

RNA transcripts provided the source from which TCR beta CDR3 regions were amplified. The TCR CDR3 was amplified in a first-round RT-PCR using the HTBI primer set. One entry per CDR3 protein, called by TCRdb with MiXCR from the multiplex PCR reads. The repertoire holds roughly 700,000 distinct CDR3 sequences, roughly a sixth seen once, with around 15% in the top ten. CDR3 length: 16 residues. CDR1 is DFQATT, CDR2 SNEGSKA, per germline (reference sequence). The V segment lost 4 bases and the J segment 2 bases; nucleotides outside the gene matches: 11. The authors deemed Graves' hyperthyroidism stable absent ophthalmopathy progression within 18 months. With regard to this clonotype: No antigen is known for it.

Material: blood. The TCR sequence derives from a man aged 50 or older with Graves' hyperthyroidism. The chain employs TRBV20-1 and TRBJ2-1, with TRBD2 identical over 7 bases. The CDR3 is CSAKAPSSGTYNEQFF. For the CDR3, the DNA is TGCAGTGCTAAGGCCCCGTCTAGCGGAACCTACAATGAGCAGTTCTTC.